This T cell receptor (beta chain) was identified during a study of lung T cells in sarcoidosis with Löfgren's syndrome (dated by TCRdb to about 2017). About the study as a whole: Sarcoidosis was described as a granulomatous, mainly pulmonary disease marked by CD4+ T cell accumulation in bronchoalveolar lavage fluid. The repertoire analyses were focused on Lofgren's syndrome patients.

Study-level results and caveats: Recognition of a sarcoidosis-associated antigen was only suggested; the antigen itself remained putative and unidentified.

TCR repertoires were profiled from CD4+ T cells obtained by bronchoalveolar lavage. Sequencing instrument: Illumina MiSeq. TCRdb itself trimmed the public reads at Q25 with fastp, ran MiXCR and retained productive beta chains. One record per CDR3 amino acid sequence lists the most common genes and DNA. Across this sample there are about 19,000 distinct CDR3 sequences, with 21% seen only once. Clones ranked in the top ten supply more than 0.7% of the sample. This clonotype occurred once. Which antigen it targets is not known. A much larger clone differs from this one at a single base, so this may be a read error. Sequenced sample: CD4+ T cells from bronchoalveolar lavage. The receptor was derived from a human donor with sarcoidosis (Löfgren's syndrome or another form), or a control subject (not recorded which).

Here the CDR3 is given as CACSPRGGSPNEKLFF. Read as DNA, the sequence is TGTGCCTGCAGCCCAAGGGGCGGGAGCCCCAATGAAAAACTGTTTTTT. The chain is encoded by TRBV7-9 joined to TRBJ1-4; the D gene is perhaps TRBD1, from 5 matching bases. CDR1 SEHNR and CDR2 FQNEAQ were looked up in the germline V gene (reference sequence). Counted from cysteine to phenylalanine, this CDR3 has 16 amino acids. The retained sequence is limited to the CDR3, 48 bases, with the frame set at the first base.